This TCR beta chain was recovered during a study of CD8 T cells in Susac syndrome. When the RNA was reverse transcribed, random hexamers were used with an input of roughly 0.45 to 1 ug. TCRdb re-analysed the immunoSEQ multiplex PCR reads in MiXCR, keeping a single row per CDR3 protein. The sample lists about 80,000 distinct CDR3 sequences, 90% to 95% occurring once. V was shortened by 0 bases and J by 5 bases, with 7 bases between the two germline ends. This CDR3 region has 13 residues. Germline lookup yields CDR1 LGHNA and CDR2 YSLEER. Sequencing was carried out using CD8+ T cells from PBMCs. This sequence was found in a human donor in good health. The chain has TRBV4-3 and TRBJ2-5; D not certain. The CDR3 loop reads CASSQEGWETQYF. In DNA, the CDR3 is TGCGCCAGCAGCCAAGAAGGGTGGGAGACCCAGTACTTC.